The clone carrying this T cell receptor beta chain has a handful of counts. Original methodology: Amplification of reference gene primers was used by the study to estimate nucleated cell counts. The method was immunoSEQ multiplex PCR; TCRdb's version includes in-frame clones alone and lacks a portion of them. The V and J calls and the clone size are those of that table, but D and trimming were determined from the DNA. This sample yields fewer than 300,000 clones, of which 85% are seen a single time; approximately 12% belongs to the top ten. This specimen comes from a study of blood T cell repertoires in COVID-19. Germline V gene sequence: CDR1 LGHDT, CDR2 YNNKEL (reference sequence). This CDR3 has 14 residues. V was clipped by 7 bases and J by 5 bases; unmatched bases: 3.

The receptor was isolated from a human donor in a cohort sampled during active COVID-19. The chain employs TRBV3-1 (or the pseudogene TRBV3-2) and TRBJ1-6, with TRBD1 identical over 9 bases. Sequenced material: peripheral blood. CDR3 sequence: CASTDRGDNSPLHF. The CDR3 DNA reads as TGTGCCAGCACCGACAGGGGGGATAATTCACCCCTCCACTTT.